Below, one TCR beta chain is given with its context. The target antigen is unknown. Germline V gene data show CDR1 as MDHEN and CDR2 as SYDVKM. Trimming left V 5 bases short and J 7 bases short, with 15 bases between. The CDR3 is made up of 14 amino acids. Use of 60 Vbeta and 13 Jbeta primers characterized the PCR. TCRdb keeps only in-frame clones here, not all; method: immunoSEQ multiplex PCR. The sample has some 160,000 clones; around 72% are singletons. This entry belongs to a study of cytomegalovirus exposure and HLA in healthy donors. The study's findings and limits: The study recorded fewer than 200 TCR beta chains that were cytomegalovirus-associated. The dataset shows that most TCR sequences were rare, while some public TCRs occurred in many donors. A reported reduction in N-insertions relative to the roughly 670-donor mean was seen in an Asian-associated ancestry cluster in a later analysis. HLA alleles showed associations with 16,951 TCR beta sequences in a later analysis, at a 0.05 false discovery rate.

Sequences were obtained from PBMCs. This chain uses TRBV28 with TRBJ1-5, with D possibly matching TRBD1 (5 bases). The clonotype comes from a middle-aged man in good health and CMV-seronegative. The CDR3 nucleotides are TGTGCCAGCAGTAGGGGTATTTGGGTACAGCCCCAGCATTTT. Its protein is CASSRGIWVQPQHF. The full variable domain, completed using reference TRBV28 and TRBJ1-5, is DVKVTQSSRYLVKRTGEKVFLECVQDMDHENMFWYRQDPGLGLRLIYFSYDVKMKEKGDIPEGYSVSREKKERFSLILESASTNQTSMYLCASSRGIWVQPQHFGDGTRLSIL.